The source of this T cell receptor (beta chain) is a study of cytomegalovirus exposure and HLA in healthy donors. Findings of the study overall: Most of the CMV-associated TCR beta chains (in a later analysis) appeared to be HLA-restricted. According to a later analysis, donors in an Asian-associated ancestry cluster reportedly had fewer N-insertions than the approximately 620-donor mean.

The PCR made use of 60 Vbeta and 13 Jbeta primers. Repertoires were generated with immunoSEQ multiplex PCR, while TCRdb's copy carries only in-frame clones and drops some. The sample lists some 90,000 clones, less than 80% seen once, with approximately 6.3% in the top ten. V was cut by 5 bases and J by 5 bases, with 10 bases left in between. The CDR3 is made up of 13 amino acids. Germline V lookup: CDR1 SEHNR, CDR2 FQNEAQ (reference sequence). A note on this clone: Its specificity is unknown.

The donors gave bone marrow, and they were healthy. The chain links TRBV7-9 to TRBJ2-1; D perhaps matches TRBD2 (5 bases). Specimen: PBMCs. The receptor's source is a boy between 10 and 17 years old in good health and CMV-seropositive. CDR3 loop: CASSSGENNEQFF. The CDR3 bases are TGTGCCAGCAGCAGCGGTGAAAACAATGAGCAGTTCTTC.